This T cell receptor beta chain is drawn from a study of regulatory T cells in long-lasting Graves disease. Turning to the study itself: A definition of persistent Graves' disease required over 5 years of antithyroid drugs plus positive TSH receptor antibodies. Study-wide findings and caveats: When disease was persistent, TRBV28, TRBJ1-2 and TRBJ2-5 were the favored segments.

The ends were cut back, 7 bases at V and 4 bases at J, with 9 bases in the middle. This CDR3 comprises 12 residues. Per germline, CDR1 MDHEN and CDR2 SYDVKM. Specified time point: persistent/refractory GD, antithyroid drugs over 5 years with positive TRAb. The TCR library was made from RNA extracted from PBMCs. From each patient, around 9 milliliters of peripheral blood was drawn and collected into an EDTA anticoagulant tube. On this clonotype: The antigen remains unidentified.

Relying on iRepertoire HTBI primers and Arm-PCR of CDR3 regions, the team built TCR beta libraries. Original processing methods: The samples included around 64 TRBV and some 14 TRBJ segments. TCRdb redid the calling of the multiplex PCR reads with MiXCR, one entry per CDR3 protein. The V and J calls come from TCRdb's annotation, not from the publication. Counted here are 400,000 to 500,000 distinct CDR3 sequences, more than 20% occurring once; the ten biggest clones make up 7.8%. The chain combines TRBV28 with TRBJ2-3, with D perhaps TRBD1 (5 bases). The input for sequencing was peripheral blood mononuclear cells (PBMCs), taken when the disease was refractory, from a patient treated with antithyroid drugs. This receptor was obtained from a female donor with Graves disease. The CDR3 loop reads CASTGIADTQYF. The CDR3 nucleotides are TGTGCCAGCACAGGGATCGCAGATACGCAGTATTTT.